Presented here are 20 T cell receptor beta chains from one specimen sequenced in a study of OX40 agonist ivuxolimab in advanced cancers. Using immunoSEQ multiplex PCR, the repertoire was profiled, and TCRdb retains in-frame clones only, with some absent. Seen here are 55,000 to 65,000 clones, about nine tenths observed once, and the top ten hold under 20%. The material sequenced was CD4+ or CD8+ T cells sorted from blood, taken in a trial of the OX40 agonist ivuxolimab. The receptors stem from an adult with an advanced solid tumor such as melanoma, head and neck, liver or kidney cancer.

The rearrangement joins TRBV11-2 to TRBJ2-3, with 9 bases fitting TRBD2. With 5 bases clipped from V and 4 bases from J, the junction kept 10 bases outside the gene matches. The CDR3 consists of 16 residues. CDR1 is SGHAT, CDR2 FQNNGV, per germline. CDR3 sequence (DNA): TGTGCCAGCAGCCCAGCGATGGGACTAGCATCAGATACGCAGTATTTT. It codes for CASSPAMGLASDTQYF.

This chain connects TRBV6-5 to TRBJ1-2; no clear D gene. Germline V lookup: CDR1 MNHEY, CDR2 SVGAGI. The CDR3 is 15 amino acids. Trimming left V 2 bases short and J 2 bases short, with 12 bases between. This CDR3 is CASSYGPKDNYGYTF. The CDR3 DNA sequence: TGTGCCAGCAGTTACGGGCCGAAGGACAACTATGGCTACACCTTC.

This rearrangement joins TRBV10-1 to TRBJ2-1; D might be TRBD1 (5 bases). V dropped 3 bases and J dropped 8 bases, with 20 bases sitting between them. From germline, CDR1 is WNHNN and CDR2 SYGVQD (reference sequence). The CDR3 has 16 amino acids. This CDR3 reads CASSDIEGAGLDEQFF. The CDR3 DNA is TGCGCCAGCAGTGATATTGAAGGGGCTGGGTTGGATGAGCAGTTCTTC.

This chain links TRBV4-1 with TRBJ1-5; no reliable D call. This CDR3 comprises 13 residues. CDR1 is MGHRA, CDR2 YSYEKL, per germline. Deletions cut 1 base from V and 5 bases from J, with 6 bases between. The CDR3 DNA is TGCGCCAGCAGCCAAGTCCGGGATCAGCCCCAGCATTTT. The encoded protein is CASSQVRDQPQHF.

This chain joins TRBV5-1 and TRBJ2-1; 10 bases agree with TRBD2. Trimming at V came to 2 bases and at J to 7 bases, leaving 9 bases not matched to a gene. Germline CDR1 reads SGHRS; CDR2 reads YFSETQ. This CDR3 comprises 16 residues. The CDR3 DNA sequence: TGCGCCAGCAGCTTCAGCGGGGGGGCCACGAGGAATGAGCAGTTCTTC. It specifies CASSFSGGATRNEQFF.

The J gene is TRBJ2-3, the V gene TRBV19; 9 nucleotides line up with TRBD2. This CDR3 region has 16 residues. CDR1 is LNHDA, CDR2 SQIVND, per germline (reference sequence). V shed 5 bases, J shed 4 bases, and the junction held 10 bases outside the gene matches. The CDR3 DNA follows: TGTGCCAGTAGTGCCCCTAGCGGGAAGTTGGCAGATACGCAGTATTTT. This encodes CASSAPSGKLADTQYF. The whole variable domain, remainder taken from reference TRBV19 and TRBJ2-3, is DGGITQSPKYLFRKEGQNVTLSCEQNLNHDAMYWYRQDPGQGLRLIYYSQIVNDFQKGDIAEGYSVSREKKESFPLTVTSAQKNPTAFYLCASSAPSGKLADTQYFGPGTRLTVL.

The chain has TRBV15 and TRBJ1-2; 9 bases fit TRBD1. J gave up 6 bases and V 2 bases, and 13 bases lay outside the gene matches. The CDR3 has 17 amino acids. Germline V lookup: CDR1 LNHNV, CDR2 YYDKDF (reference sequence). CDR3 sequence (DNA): TGTGCCACCAGCAGACTCCCGACAGGGGGGGTATTGAATGGCTACACCTTC. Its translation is CATSRLPTGGVLNGYTF.

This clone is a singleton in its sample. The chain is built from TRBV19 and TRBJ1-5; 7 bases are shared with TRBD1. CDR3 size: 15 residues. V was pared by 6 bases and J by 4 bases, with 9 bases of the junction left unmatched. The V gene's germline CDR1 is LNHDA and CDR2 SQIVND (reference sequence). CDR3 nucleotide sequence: TGTGCCAGTAGCCCGACAGGGCAATTAAATCAGCCCCAGCATTTT. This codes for CASSPTGQLNQPQHF.

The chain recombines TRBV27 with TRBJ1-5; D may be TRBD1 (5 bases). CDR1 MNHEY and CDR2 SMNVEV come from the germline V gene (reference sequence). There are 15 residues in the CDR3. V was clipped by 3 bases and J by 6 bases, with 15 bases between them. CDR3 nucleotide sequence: TGTGCCAGCAGTTTCAACCCAGGGATGGGTCAGCCCCAGCATTTT. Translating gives CASSFNPGMGQPQHF.

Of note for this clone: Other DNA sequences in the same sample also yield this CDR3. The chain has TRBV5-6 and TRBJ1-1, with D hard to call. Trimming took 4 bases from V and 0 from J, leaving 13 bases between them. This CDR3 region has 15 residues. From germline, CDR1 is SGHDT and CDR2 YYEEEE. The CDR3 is CASSPTPEVNTEAFF. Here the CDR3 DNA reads TGTGCCAGCAGCCCAACGCCAGAAGTGAACACTGAAGCTTTCTTT.

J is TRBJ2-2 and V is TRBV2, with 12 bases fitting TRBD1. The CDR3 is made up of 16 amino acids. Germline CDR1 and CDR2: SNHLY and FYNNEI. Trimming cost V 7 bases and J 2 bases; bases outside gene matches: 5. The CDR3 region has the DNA TGTGCCAGCAATGAGGGACAGGGGGCTAACACCGGGGAGCTGTTTTTT. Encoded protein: CASNEGQGANTGELFF. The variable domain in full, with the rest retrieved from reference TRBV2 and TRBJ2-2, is EPEVTQTPSHQVTQMGQEVILRCVPISNHLYFYWYRQILGQKVEFLVSFYNNEISEKSEIFDDQFSVERPDGSNFTLKIRSTKLEDSAMYFCASNEGQGANTGELFFGEGSRLTVL.

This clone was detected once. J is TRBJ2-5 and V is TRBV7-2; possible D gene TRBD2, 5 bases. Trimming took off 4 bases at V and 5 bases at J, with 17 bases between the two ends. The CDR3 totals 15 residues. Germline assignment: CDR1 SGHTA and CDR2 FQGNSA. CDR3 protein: CASSYEASRGETQYF. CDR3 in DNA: TGTGCCAGCAGCTATGAGGCCTCCAGAGGGGAGACCCAGTACTTC.

The CDR3 DNA follows: TGTGCCAGCAGTGAATCGGTACTCGGCGACTATGGCTACACCTTC. Residues: CASSESVLGDYGYTF. The chain combines TRBV6-1 with TRBJ1-2; D is unclear. Germline V gene lookup returns CDR1 MNHNS and CDR2 SASEGT. The CDR3 covers 15 residues. Deletions cut 2 bases from V and 3 bases from J, with 13 bases between.

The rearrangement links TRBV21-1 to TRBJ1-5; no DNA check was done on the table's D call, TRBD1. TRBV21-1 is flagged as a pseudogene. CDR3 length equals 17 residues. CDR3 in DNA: TGTGCCAGCAGCAAAGACTTATGGGGACAGACCTATCAGCCCCAGCATTTT. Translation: CASSKDLWGQTYQPQHF.

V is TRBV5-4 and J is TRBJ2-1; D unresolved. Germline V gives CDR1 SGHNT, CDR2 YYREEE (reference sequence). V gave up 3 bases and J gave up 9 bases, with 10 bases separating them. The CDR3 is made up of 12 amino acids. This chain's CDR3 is CASSSPTGEQFF. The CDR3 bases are TGTGCCAGCAGCTCTCCCACTGGTGAGCAGTTCTTC.

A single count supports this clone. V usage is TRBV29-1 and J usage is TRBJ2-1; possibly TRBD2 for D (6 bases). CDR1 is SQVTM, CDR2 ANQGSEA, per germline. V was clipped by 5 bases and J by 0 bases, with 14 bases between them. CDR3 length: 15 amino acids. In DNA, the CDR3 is TGCAGCGTTTCTGGACGGGAGCGCTCCTACAATGAGCAGTTCTTC. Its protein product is CSVSGRERSYNEQFF.

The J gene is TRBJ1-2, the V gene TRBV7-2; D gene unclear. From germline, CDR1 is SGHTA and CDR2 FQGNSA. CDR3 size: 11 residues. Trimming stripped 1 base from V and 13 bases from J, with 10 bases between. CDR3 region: CASSLGQATTF. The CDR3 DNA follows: TGTGCCAGCAGCTTAGGGCAGGCCACCACCTTC.

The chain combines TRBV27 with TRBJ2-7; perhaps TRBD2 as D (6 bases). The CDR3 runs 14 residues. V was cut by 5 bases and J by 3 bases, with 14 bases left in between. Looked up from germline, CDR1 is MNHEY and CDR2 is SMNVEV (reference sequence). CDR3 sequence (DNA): TGTGCCAGCAGTATACTGGGACTTTACTACGAGCAGTACTTC. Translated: CASSILGLYYEQYF.

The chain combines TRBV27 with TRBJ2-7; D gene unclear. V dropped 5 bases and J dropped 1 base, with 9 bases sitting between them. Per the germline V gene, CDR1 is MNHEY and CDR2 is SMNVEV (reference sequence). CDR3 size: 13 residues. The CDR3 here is CASSNSRSYEQYF. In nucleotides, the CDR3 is TGTGCCAGCAGTAACAGTCGATCCTACGAGCAGTACTTC.

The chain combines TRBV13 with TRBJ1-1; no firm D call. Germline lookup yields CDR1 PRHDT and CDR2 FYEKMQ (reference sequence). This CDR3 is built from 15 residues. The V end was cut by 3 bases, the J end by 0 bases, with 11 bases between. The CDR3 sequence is CASSFYGLMNTEAFF. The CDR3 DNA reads TGTGCCAGCAGCTTTTATGGCCTTATGAACACTGAAGCTTTCTTT.